This T cell receptor beta chain stems from a study of beta chain features in type 1 diabetes. Study as a whole: Summed over all samples, the examined sorted cells came to about 110 million.

Note on this clone: Its antigen is not identified.

All of the isolated RNA was reverse transcribed, so expressed TCRB transcripts were sequenced. Using immunoSEQ multiplex PCR, the repertoire was profiled, and TCRdb retains in-frame clones only, with some absent. The sample lists a few hundred thousand clones, approximately 10% occurring once. Study observations and caveats: Sampled from patients, naive, central memory and Treg TCRB repertoires appeared more similar than those sampled from healthy donors. There was a moderate but significant shortening of TCRB CDR3s in all four CD4+ subsets of Type 1 diabetes patients.

Sequenced: naive CD4+ T cells from blood. This TCR was recovered from a man aged 25 to 45 with type 1 diabetes.

CDR3 loop: CASSDQGYEQYF. DNA of the CDR3: TGTGCCAGCAGTGATCAGGGCTACGAGCAGTACTTC. The rearrangement links TRBV25-1 to TRBJ2-7; maybe TRBD1 (5 bases). CDR3 length: 12 residues. Trimming stripped 3 bases from V and 3 bases from J, with 6 bases between. Germline V CDR1 and CDR2: MGHDK, SYGVNS.